The 14 T cell receptor beta chains reported below all come from one sample, sequenced in a study of Ad26.COV2.S vaccination and SARS-CoV-2 variants. Treatment meaning: some 20 received Ad26.COV2.S at low or high dose, single or two shots; about 5 received placebo; per-sample allocation not given. Day 63 after the first vaccine or placebo injection was the time point for sampling. Sequenced by immunoSEQ multiplex PCR; TCRdb stores in-frame clones only, minus some. Seen here are roughly 300,000 clones, about 89% observed once, and the top ten hold about 5%. Sample: peripheral blood, taken in a trial of Ad26.COV2.S vaccine versus placebo. These receptors all come from a person aged 18 to 65 who received the Ad26.COV2.S COVID-19 vaccine or a placebo.

The rearrangement joins TRBV28 to TRBJ2-3; D is perhaps TRBD1 (5 bases). Germline V gene lookup returns CDR1 MDHEN and CDR2 SYDVKM. CDR3 size: 15 residues. Trimming cost V 5 bases and J 5 bases, with 17 bases left between them. The CDR3 region has the DNA TGTGCCAGCAGTCCCCGGACACTACCCAGAGATACGCAGTATTTT. Protein product: CASSPRTLPRDTQYF. The variable domain in full, with the rest retrieved from reference TRBV28 and TRBJ2-3, is DVKVTQSSRYLVKRTGEKVFLECVQDMDHENMFWYRQDPGLGLRLIYFSYDVKMKEKGDIPEGYSVSREKKERFSLILESASTNQTSMYLCASSPRTLPRDTQYFGPGTRLTVL.

The rearrangement uses TRBV11-2 and TRBJ1-6; no clear D gene. This CDR3 comprises 14 residues. With 3 bases removed from V and 7 bases from J, the gap between germline ends came to 10 bases. CDR1 and CDR2 (germline): SGHAT, FQNNGV. The DNA of the CDR3 is TGTGCCAGCAGCTTGAGTCGCCTAAATTCACCCCTCCACTTT. Protein: CASSLSRLNSPLHF.

This clone was detected once. V is TRBV27 and J is TRBJ2-1; D might be TRBD2 (6 bases). The CDR3 runs 15 residues. CDR1 and CDR2 (germline): MNHEY, SMNVEV (reference sequence). V gave up 0 bases and J gave up 2 bases, with 8 bases separating them. The CDR3 is CASSLSSGTYNEQFF. As DNA, the CDR3 is TGTGCCAGCAGTTTATCTAGCGGCACCTACAATGAGCAGTTCTTC.

V is TRBV3-1 (or the pseudogene TRBV3-2) and J is TRBJ2-7; D is perhaps TRBD2 (6 bases). From germline, CDR1 is LGHDT and CDR2 YNNKEL (reference sequence). The CDR3 is 17 residues long. Trimming pared 1 base from V and 1 base from J, leaving 17 bases between. CDR3 DNA sequence: TGTGCCAGCAGCCAAGTTACGGGCGGGGATGGATCCTACGAGCAGTACTTC. Encoded protein: CASSQVTGGDGSYEQYF.

The CDR3 region is CASSKGQTTGNTIYF. The DNA of the CDR3 is TGTGCCAGCAGTAAAGGACAGACTACTGGAAACACCATATATTTT. This chain uses TRBV7-2 with TRBJ1-3, with D possibly matching TRBD1 (6 bases). V shed 6 bases and J shed 2 bases, with 14 bases lying between them. CDR1 and CDR2 (germline): SGHTA, FQGNSA. CDR3 size: 15 residues.

This clone showed up many times. Other DNA variants within this sample encode the same CDR3. The chain combines TRBV7-9 with TRBJ1-5, with D unresolved. Trimming left V 8 bases short and J 5 bases short, with 10 bases between. Germline lookup yields CDR1 SEHNR and CDR2 FQNEAQ (reference sequence). CDR3 length: 12 amino acids. CDR3 bases: TGTGCCAGCGGTCGAGAGGATCAGCCCCAGCATTTT. Its protein product is CASGREDQPQHF.

The gene calls are TRBV19 and TRBJ2-4; 11 bases align to TRBD2. V trimming: 10 bases; J trimming: 0 bases; junction bases outside the gene matches: 17. This CDR3 has 19 amino acids. Germline V gives CDR1 LNHDA, CDR2 SQIVND (reference sequence). In nucleotides, the CDR3 is TGTGCCAACACCTGCCCGACTAGCGGGACCTTATTAGCCAAAAACATTCAGTACTTC. It codes for CANTCPTSGTLLAKNIQYF.

This rearrangement joins TRBV5-4 to TRBJ1-2, with D unclear. The germline gives CDR1 SGHNT, CDR2 YYREEE (reference sequence). There are 14 residues in the CDR3. V was clipped by 2 bases and J by 6 bases, with 14 bases between them. CDR3 residues: CASSLQRVGDGYTF. The CDR3 bases are TGTGCCAGCAGCTTACAGAGGGTAGGAGATGGCTACACCTTC.

J is TRBJ1-1 and V is TRBV15; D not certain. The CDR3 is made up of 14 amino acids. Germline V gene sequence: CDR1 LNHNV, CDR2 YYDKDF (reference sequence). Trimming took off 1 base at V and 2 bases at J, with 8 bases between the two ends. CDR3 sequence: CATSRGESNTEAFF. For the CDR3, the DNA is TGTGCCACCAGCAGAGGAGAGTCCAACACTGAAGCTTTCTTT.

The gene calls are TRBV11-2 and TRBJ2-7, with D possibly being TRBD2 (5 bases). There are 12 residues in the CDR3. Germline assignment: CDR1 SGHAT and CDR2 FQNNGV. V lost 5 bases and J lost 5, with 10 bases in between. CDR3 nucleotide sequence: TGTGCCAGCAGCCTTGGTAGCGACGAGCAGTACTTC. Amino acids: CASSLGSDEQYF.

This chain links TRBV7-6 with TRBJ2-3; no firm D call. The CDR3 is 14 amino acids. The V end lost 5 bases, the J end lost 4 bases, and 13 bases lay between the germline ends. Germline lookup yields CDR1 SGHVS and CDR2 FNYEAQ. CDR3 nucleotides: TGTGCCAGCAGCCCGGACCAGGCGGCAGATACGCAGTATTTT. This gives the protein CASSPDQAADTQYF.

This sequence joins TRBV28 and TRBJ1-4; D gene unclear. The germline gives CDR1 MDHEN, CDR2 SYDVKM. The CDR3 loop spans 15 amino acids. Trimming took off 3 bases at V and 4 bases at J, with 12 bases between the two ends. CDR3 amino acids: CASSFNSEDNEKLFF. The CDR3 DNA reads as TGTGCCAGCAGTTTTAATTCCGAGGATAATGAAAAACTGTTTTTT.

The V and J genes are TRBV2 and TRBJ1-2; tentatively, D is TRBD1 (5 bases). V was trimmed by 3 bases and J by 5 bases, leaving 10 bases between them. Germline lookup yields CDR1 SNHLY and CDR2 FYNNEI. There are 13 residues in the CDR3. CDR3 coding DNA: TGTGCCAGCAGTGACGGGCAGGGATATGGCTACACCTTC. It codes for CASSDGQGYGYTF.

The rearrangement uses TRBV19 and TRBJ1-1; D is possibly TRBD1 (5 bases). Germline V gives CDR1 LNHDA, CDR2 SQIVND (reference sequence). The ends were cut back, 3 bases at V and 8 bases at J, with 16 bases in the middle. The CDR3 runs to 14 residues. CDR3 DNA: TGTGCCAGTAGTATCTCGGCAGGGTCCGGGGAAGCTTTCTTT. Translated: CASSISAGSGEAFF. The full variable domain, completed using reference TRBV19 and TRBJ1-1, is DGGITQSPKYLFRKEGQNVTLSCEQNLNHDAMYWYRQDPGQGLRLIYYSQIVNDFQKGDIAEGYSVSREKKESFPLTVTSAQKNPTAFYLCASSISAGSGEAFFGQGTRLTVV.